The 11 T cell receptor beta chains given below trace back to one sample, sequenced in a study of regulatory T cells in long-lasting Graves disease. The time point denotes: newly diagnosed GD, antithyroid drugs for less than 3 months. Researchers made the TCR library from RNA that was extracted from PBMCs. CDR3-region Arm-PCR and iRepertoire HTBI primers produced the TCR beta libraries. One entry per CDR3 protein, called by TCRdb with MiXCR from the multiplex PCR reads. Of roughly 420,000 distinct CDR3 sequences listed, about 15% are singletons. These data were also filed under a second study, of T cells in Graves' hyperthyroidism and ophthalmopathy.

Source: peripheral blood mononuclear cells (PBMCs), taken at new diagnosis, from a patient treated with antithyroid drugs. Receptor source: a woman aged 30 to 39 with Graves disease.

This chain joins TRBV6-1 and TRBJ2-5, with 15 bases matching TRBD2. Trimming removed 5 bases from V and 0 bases from J; junction bases left unmatched: 7. The germline V gene has CDR1 MNHNS and CDR2 SASEGT. The CDR3 contains 18 residues. Here the CDR3 reads CASSPGLAGGPNQETQYF. Written as DNA, the CDR3 is TGTGCCAGCAGTCCTGGACTAGCGGGAGGGCCGAACCAAGAGACCCAGTACTTC.

This clonotype has just a few counts. The chain joins TRBV7-3 to TRBJ2-7; 8 nucleotides match TRBD1. CDR3 length: 16 residues. Trimming cost V 7 bases and J 4 bases; bases outside gene matches: 15. CDR1 is SGHTA, CDR2 FQGTGA, per germline. In DNA form, the CDR3 reads TGTGCCAGCACCTGTTCTTCCGGGACAGGATTTTACGAGCAGTACTTC. It specifies CASTCSSGTGFYEQYF.

The V call is TRBV4-3, the J call TRBJ1-5, with TRBD1 as a possible D gene (5 bases). Germline values: CDR1 LGHNA, CDR2 YSLEER. Trimming cost V 0 bases and J 7 bases, with 13 bases left between them. The CDR3 covers 15 residues. The CDR3 here is CASSQEIGGRQPQHF. CDR3 in DNA: TGCGCCAGCAGCCAAGAGATTGGGGGTAGACAGCCCCAGCATTTT.

This clonotype has just a few counts. The J gene is TRBJ2-1, the V gene TRBV19; D unresolved. CDR1 is LNHDA, CDR2 SQIVND, per germline (reference sequence). CDR3 length: 15 amino acids. Trimming stripped 0 bases from V and 1 base from J, with 7 bases between. The CDR3 protein is CASSIDRPSYNEQFF. CDR3 DNA: TGTGCCAGTAGTATAGACAGGCCGTCCTACAATGAGCAGTTCTTC.

The sample holds a few counts of this clonotype. The rearrangement uses TRBV19 and TRBJ1-5; D gene uncertain. The V gene lost 3 bases and the J gene lost 4 bases, with 13 bases spanning the gap. The CDR3 is made up of 15 amino acids. The germline CDR1 and CDR2 sequences are LNHDA and SQIVND (reference sequence). CDR3 in amino acids: CASSMGSAGNQPQHF. CDR3 nucleotides: TGTGCCAGTAGTATGGGGTCCGCTGGGAATCAGCCCCAGCATTTT.

In this sample, this clonotype turned up many times. This sequence joins TRBV11-2 and TRBJ2-3, with TRBD2 matching over 9 bases. V was clipped by 5 bases and J by 2 bases; unmatched bases: 8. The CDR3 has 16 amino acids. Germline CDR1 is SGHAT and CDR2 is FQNNGV. DNA of the CDR3: TGTGCCAGCAGCCTCCCGACTAGCGGAAACACAGATACGCAGTATTTT. It encodes CASSLPTSGNTDTQYF.

This chain uses TRBV28 with TRBJ1-2; the match to TRBD1 covers 7 bases. The length of the CDR3 is 14 residues. Germline lookup yields CDR1 MDHEN and CDR2 SYDVKM. Trimming at V came to 7 bases and at J to 8 bases, leaving 13 bases not matched to a gene. DNA for the CDR3: TGTGCCAGCACCCGTGGGGACAGACCTGCCGGCTACACCTTC. This encodes CASTRGDRPAGYTF.

This clonotype was found a few times. This may be a read error: a much more frequent sequence differs by one nucleotide. This chain connects TRBV11-2 to TRBJ2-1; 8 bases fit TRBD2. The germline V gene has CDR1 SGHAT and CDR2 FQNNGV. This CDR3 is 16 amino acids long. This CDR3 is CASSERLAGSYNDQFF. CDR3 nucleotide sequence: TGTGCCAGCAGCGAGCGTCTAGCGGGTAGCTACAATGATCAGTTCTTC.

J is TRBJ2-5 and V is TRBV6-2 or TRBV6-3; the D is unclear. Trimming took 8 bases from V and 4 from J, leaving 20 bases between them. CDR1 is MNHEY, CDR2 SVGEGT, per germline. This CDR3 region has 15 residues. Here the CDR3 DNA reads TGTGCCAGCTCCAGAGGAACGGCCCCAGCAGAGACCCAGTACTTC. Residues: CASSRGTAPAETQYF.

This clonotype was seen ten or more times. The J gene is TRBJ2-7, the V gene TRBV18; maybe TRBD1 (6 bases). The CDR3 is made up of 15 amino acids. V dropped 0 bases and J dropped 2 bases, with 11 bases sitting between them. The germline gives CDR1 KGHSH, CDR2 LQKENI. The CDR3 sequence: CASSPPSAGAYEQYF. CDR3 sequence (DNA): TGTGCCAGCTCACCACCTTCCGCAGGGGCCTACGAGCAGTACTTC.

The gene calls are TRBV28 and TRBJ1-1; D is unresolved. The CDR3 consists of 14 residues. Trimming cost V 2 bases and J 1 base, with 8 bases left between them. Germline V gene sequence: CDR1 MDHEN, CDR2 SYDVKM. CDR3 in DNA: TGTGCCAGCAGTTTAGTAGAAGAGAACACTGAAGCTTTCTTT. It yields the protein CASSLVEENTEAFF.